The sequence of this T cell receptor (beta chain) was determined in a study of response to subunit inactivated influenza vaccine. Trimming left V 5 bases short and J 7 bases short, with 15 bases between. Germline V gene sequence: CDR1 GTSNPN, CDR2 SVGIG (reference sequence). This CDR3 region has 13 residues. TCRdb called the RT-PCR reads again in MiXCR, with one record for every CDR3 protein. The sample lists about 520,000 distinct CDR3 sequences; approximately 7.8% were seen once. The material was PBMCs from blood, obtained about 24 months after vaccination. The V gene is TRBV30, the J gene TRBJ1-5; maybe TRBD1 (5 bases). The sequence was collected from a man aged 50 to 75 who received an inactivated influenza vaccine. Here the CDR3 DNA reads TGTGCCTGGGGGCGGAGAGGGGTCCAGCCCCAGCATTTT. This gives the protein CAWGRRGVQPQHF.